Below, 9 T cell receptor beta chains from the same sample are listed, as sequenced in a study of tumor-infiltrating lymphocytes in primary liver carcinoma. DNA and RNA were both co-extracted from approximately 20-30 mg of bulk tissue that had not been sorted. With approximately 470 ng total RNA as template and a constant-region primer, TCR beta cDNA was made. A slightly modified ARM-PCR protocol with three nested multiplex PCR rounds produced these TCR beta libraries. The study ran its first two PCR rounds for approximately 11 cycles each, using TRBV1-TRBV30 forward primers and a C-beta reverse primer. MiXCR, run by TCRdb on the multiplex PCR reads, gives a single entry per CDR3 protein. The sample has about 54,000 distinct CDR3 sequences, about 70% seen once. Sequenced input: liver tumor tissue from sampling region 2. Subset of the sample: tumor region T2, inferior pole. The receptor source for this set is a man between 35 and 55 years old with primary liver carcinoma and hepatitis B virus infection.

Notes on this clonotype: The junction shows a germline mismatch at one end, possibly a read error. The genes are TRBV10-1 and TRBJ2-5; 12 bases are shared with TRBD2. This CDR3 has 15 residues. Germline V gene sequence: CDR1 WNHNN, CDR2 SYGVQD (reference sequence). In DNA, the CDR3 is TGCGCCAGCAGTGGCGGGACTAGCGGGCATGAGACCCAGTATTTC. This encodes CASSGGTSGHETQYF.

This clonotype was seen more than once but under ten times. A read error may be the cause here, since a much bigger clone is one base away. As DNA, the CDR3 is TGTGCCAGCGGCTACTCGGGGGACACTGAAGCTTTCTTT. As protein: CASGYSGDTEAFF. V is TRBV7-8 and J is TRBJ1-1; D is perhaps TRBD1 (5 bases). The V and J ends lost 8 bases and 3 bases respectively, with 13 bases between them. CDR1 and CDR2 from the germline V gene are SGHVS and FQNEAQ. The CDR3 contains 13 residues.

This clonotype has at least ten counts. This chain links TRBV10-2 with TRBJ2-7; TRBD1 agrees at 7 bases. The J segment lost 5 bases and the V segment lost 6 bases, leaving 10 bases of the junction unmatched. The CDR3 totals 14 residues. Germline V gene data show CDR1 as WSHSY and CDR2 as SAAADI. This CDR3 reads CASSPGDSAHEQYF. The CDR3 DNA is TGCGCCAGCAGCCCCGGGGACAGCGCCCACGAGCAGTACTTC.

For this clonotype: At one boundary the junction diverges from the germline segment, which might be a read error. The gene calls are TRBV7-8 and TRBJ1-1; D might be TRBD1 (5 bases). This CDR3 contains 15 residues. The germline gives CDR1 SGHVS, CDR2 FQNEAQ. CDR3 bases: TGTGCCAGCAGTCAAGGGGCGGGAAGGGGCACTGAGGCTCTCTTT. Protein product: CASSQGAGRGTEALF.

This clonotype appeared a single time. The junction departs from germline at one end; a sequencing error may be responsible. CDR3 bases: TGTACCATCAGACAGGGCCAGAGCTCCTACGAGCAGTACTTC. Protein: CTIRQGQSSYEQYF. This sequence joins TRBV10-3 and TRBJ2-7; 7 bases align to TRBD1. The CDR3 spans 14 residues. Germline CDR1 and CDR2: ENHRY and SYGVKD.

This clonotype was observed a single time. V gene TRBV29-1 combines with J gene TRBJ2-3, with TRBD1 identical over 7 bases. The CDR3 extends over 12 amino acids. CDR1 is SQVTM, CDR2 ANQGSEA, per germline. V trimming: 7 bases; J trimming: 15 bases; junction bases outside the gene matches: 16. CDR3 sequence reads: CSADRDKDTHYF. The CDR3 bases are TGCAGCGCCGACAGGGATAAGGATACTCACTATTTT.

The chain combines TRBV6-1 with TRBJ2-3; perhaps TRBD2 as D (5 bases). The CDR3 extends over 16 amino acids. Germline V gene sequence: CDR1 MNHNS, CDR2 SASEGT. The CDR3 here is CATSQLACLTTDTQYF. The CDR3 DNA is TGTGCTACCAGTCAATTAGCGTGTTTAACCACAGATACGCAGTATTTT.

About this clonotype: Its ends do not fully match the called genes, so a read error is possible. The CDR3 nucleotides read TGTGCCAGCAGTCTTAGGACAGGGATGAAAGCTGGGGTCAACGTTCTGACTTTC. Residues: CASSLRTGMKAGVNVLTF. The V and J genes are TRBV6-5 and TRBJ2-6, with 8 bases aligning to TRBD1. This CDR3 is built from 18 residues. Germline-derived CDR1 and CDR2 are MNHEY and SVGAGI.

This clonotype was seen only a few times. The chain joins TRBV19 to TRBJ2-2; 11 bases fit TRBD1. V lost 6 bases and J lost 4; bases outside the gene matches: 7. The CDR3 has 16 amino acids. Per the germline V gene, CDR1 is LNHDA and CDR2 is SQIVND (reference sequence). The CDR3 protein is CASSPGTGGLTGELFF. The CDR3 bases are TGTGCCAGTAGCCCCGGGACAGGGGGTCTCACCGGGGAGCTGTTTTTT.